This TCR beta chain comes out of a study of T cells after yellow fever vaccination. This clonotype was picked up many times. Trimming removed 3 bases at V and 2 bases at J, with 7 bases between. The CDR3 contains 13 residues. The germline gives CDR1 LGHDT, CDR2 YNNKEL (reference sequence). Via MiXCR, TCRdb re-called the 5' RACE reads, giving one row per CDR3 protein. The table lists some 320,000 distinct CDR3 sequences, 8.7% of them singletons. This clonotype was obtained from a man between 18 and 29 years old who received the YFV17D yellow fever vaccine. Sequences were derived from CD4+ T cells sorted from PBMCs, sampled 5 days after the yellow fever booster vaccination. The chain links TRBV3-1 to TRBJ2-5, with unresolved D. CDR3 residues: CASSQSGQETQYF. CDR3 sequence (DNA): TGTGCCAGCAGCCAGTCCGGGCAAGAGACCCAGTACTTC.